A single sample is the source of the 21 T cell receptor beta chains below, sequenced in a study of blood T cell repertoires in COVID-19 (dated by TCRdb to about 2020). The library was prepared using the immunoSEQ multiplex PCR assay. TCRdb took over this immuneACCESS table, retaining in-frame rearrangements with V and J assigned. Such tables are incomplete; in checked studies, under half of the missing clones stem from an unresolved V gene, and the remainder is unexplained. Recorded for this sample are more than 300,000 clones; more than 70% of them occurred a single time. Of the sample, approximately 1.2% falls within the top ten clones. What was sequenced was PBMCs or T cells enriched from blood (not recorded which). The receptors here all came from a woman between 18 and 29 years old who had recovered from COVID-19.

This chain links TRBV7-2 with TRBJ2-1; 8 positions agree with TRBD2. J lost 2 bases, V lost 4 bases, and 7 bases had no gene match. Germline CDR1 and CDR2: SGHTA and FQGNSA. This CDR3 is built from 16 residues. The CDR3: CASSSPSGGAYNEQFF. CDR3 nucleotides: TGTGCCAGCAGCTCACCCAGCGGGGGAGCCTACAATGAGCAGTTCTTC.

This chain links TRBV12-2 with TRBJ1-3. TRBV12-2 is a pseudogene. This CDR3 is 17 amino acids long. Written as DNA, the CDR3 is TGTGCAAGTCGCTTAGCATTTTTCGGGTTTTTTGGAAACACCATATATTTT. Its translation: CASRLAFFGFFGNTIYF.

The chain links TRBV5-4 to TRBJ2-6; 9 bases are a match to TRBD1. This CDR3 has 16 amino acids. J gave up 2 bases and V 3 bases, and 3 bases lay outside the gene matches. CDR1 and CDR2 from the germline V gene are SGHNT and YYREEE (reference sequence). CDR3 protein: CASSWNRGPGANVLTF. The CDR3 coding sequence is TGTGCCAGCAGCTGGAACAGGGGGCCTGGGGCCAACGTCCTGACTTTC.

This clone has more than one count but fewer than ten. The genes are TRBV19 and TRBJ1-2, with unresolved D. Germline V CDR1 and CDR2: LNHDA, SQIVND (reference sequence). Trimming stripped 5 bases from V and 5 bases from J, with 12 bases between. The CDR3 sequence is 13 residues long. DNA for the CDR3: TGTGCCAGTAGTCTAAACCCCATTTATGGCTACACCTTC. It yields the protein CASSLNPIYGYTF.

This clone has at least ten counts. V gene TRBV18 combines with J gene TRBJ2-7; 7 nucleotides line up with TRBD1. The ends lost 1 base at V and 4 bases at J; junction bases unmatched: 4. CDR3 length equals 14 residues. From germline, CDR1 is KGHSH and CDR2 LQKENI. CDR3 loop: CASSPRTGEYEQYF. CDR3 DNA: TGTGCCAGCTCACCACGGACAGGCGAATACGAGCAGTACTTC.

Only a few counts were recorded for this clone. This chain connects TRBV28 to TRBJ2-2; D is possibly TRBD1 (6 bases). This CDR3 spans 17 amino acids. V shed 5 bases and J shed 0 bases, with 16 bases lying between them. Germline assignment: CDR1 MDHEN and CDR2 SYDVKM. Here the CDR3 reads CASSLYPGQTNTGELFF. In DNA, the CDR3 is TGTGCCAGCAGTCTTTATCCGGGACAAACGAACACCGGGGAGCTGTTTTTT.

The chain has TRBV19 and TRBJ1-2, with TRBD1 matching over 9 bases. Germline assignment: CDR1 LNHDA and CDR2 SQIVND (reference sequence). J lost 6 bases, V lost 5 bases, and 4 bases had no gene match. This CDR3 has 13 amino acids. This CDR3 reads CASSDRGRNGYTF. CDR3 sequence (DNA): TGTGCCAGTAGTGACAGGGGGAGGAATGGCTACACCTTC.

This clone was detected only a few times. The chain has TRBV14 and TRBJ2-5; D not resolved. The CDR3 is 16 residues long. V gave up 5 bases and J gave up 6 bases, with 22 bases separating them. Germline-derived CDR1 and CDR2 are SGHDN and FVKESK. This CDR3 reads CASSERRVGNGKTQYF. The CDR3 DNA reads TGTGCCAGCAGCGAAAGGAGAGTAGGTAATGGAAAGACCCAGTACTTC.

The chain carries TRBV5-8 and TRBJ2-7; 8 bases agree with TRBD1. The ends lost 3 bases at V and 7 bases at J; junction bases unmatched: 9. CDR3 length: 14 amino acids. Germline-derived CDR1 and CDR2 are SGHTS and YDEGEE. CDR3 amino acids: CASSSPGGAEEQYF. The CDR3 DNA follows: TGTGCCAGCAGCTCTCCAGGGGGCGCGGAAGAGCAGTACTTC.

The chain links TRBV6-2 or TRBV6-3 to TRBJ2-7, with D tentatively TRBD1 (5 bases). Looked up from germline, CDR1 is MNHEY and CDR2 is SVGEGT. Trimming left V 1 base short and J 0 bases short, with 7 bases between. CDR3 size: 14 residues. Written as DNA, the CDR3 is TGTGCCAGCAGTTACTTGGGGCACTCCTACGAGCAGTACTTC. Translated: CASSYLGHSYEQYF.

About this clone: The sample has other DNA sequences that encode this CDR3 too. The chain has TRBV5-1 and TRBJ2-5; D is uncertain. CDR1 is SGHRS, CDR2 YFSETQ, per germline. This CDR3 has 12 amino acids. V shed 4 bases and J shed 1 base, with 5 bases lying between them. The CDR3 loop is CASSPRQETQYF. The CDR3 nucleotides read TGCGCCAGCAGCCCCCGCCAAGAGACCCAGTACTTC.

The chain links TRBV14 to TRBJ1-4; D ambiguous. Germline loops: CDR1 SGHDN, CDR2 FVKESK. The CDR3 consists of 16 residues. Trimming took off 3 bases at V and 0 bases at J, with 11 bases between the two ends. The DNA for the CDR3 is TGTGCCAGCAGCCACCAGTCCAGTGCAACTAATGAAAAACTGTTTTTT. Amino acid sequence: CASSHQSSATNEKLFF.

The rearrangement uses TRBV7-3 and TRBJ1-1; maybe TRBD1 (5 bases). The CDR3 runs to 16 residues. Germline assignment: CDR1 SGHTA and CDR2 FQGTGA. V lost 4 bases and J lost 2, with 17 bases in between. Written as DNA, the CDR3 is TGTGCCAGCAGCTCCTACCGGAGGGGACCCAACACTGAAGCTTTCTTT. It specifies CASSSYRRGPNTEAFF.

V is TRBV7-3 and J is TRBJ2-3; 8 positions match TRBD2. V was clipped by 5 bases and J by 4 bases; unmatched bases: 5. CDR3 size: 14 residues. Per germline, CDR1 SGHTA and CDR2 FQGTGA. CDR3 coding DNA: TGTGCCAGCAGCCCGGGGGGGCCCGCAGATACGCAGTATTTT. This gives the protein CASSPGGPADTQYF.

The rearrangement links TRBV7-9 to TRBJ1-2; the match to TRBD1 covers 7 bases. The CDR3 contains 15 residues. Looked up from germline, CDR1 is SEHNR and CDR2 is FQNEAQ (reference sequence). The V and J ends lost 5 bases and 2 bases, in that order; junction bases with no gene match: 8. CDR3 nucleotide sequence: TGTGCCAGCAGCAACCGACAGGGATTGAACTATGGCTACACCTTC. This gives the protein CASSNRQGLNYGYTF. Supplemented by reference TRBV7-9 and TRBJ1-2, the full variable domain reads DTGVSQNPRHKITKRGQNVTFRCDPISEHNRLYWYRQTLGQGPEFLTYFQNEAQLEKSRLLSDRFSAERPKGSFSTLEIQRTEQGDSAMYLCASSNRQGLNYGYTFGSGTRLTVV.

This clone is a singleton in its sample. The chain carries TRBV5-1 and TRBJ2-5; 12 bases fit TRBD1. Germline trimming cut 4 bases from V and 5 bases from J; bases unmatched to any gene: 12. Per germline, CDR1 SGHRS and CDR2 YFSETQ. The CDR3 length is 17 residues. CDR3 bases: TGCGCCAGCAGCCCAGAGTCCGGGACAGGGGGCTTTGAGACCCAGTACTTC. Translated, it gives CASSPESGTGGFETQYF.

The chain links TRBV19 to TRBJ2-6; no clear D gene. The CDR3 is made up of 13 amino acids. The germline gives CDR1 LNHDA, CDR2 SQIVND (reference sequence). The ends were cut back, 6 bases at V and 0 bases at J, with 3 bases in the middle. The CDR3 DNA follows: TGTGCCAGTAGCTACTCTGGGGCCAACGTCCTGACTTTC. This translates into CASSYSGANVLTF.

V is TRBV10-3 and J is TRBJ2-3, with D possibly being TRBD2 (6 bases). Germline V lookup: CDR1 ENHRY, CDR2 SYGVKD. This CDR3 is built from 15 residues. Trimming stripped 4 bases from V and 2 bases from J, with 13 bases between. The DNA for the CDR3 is TGTGCCATCAGTGGGGGAGGTTCCTTCACAGATACGCAGTATTTT. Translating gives CAISGGGSFTDTQYF.

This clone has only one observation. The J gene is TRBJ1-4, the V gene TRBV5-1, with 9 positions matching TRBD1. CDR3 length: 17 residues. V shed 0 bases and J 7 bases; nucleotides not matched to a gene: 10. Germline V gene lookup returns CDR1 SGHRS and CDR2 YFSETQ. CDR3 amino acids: CASSLDGGTGGGEKLFF. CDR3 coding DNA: TGCGCCAGCAGCTTGGATGGGGGAACAGGGGGCGGTGAAAAACTGTTTTTT.

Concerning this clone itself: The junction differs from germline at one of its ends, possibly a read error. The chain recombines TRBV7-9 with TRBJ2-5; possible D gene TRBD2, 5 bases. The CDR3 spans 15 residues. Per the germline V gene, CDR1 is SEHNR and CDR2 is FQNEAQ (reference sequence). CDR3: CASSLGPGDQGTQYF. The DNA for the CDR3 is TGTGCCAGCAGCTTAGGGCCCGGGGATCAAGGGACCCAGTACTTC.

The CDR3 region is CASSNRGFIAEAFF. The CDR3 region has the DNA TGTGCCAGCAGTAACAGGGGTTTCATAGCTGAAGCTTTCTTT. The genes are TRBV6-5 and TRBJ1-1, with 7 bases identical to TRBD1. The junction had 9 bases not matched to a gene; V was cut back by 5 bases and J by 6 bases. This CDR3 contains 14 residues. The V gene's germline CDR1 is MNHEY and CDR2 SVGAGI.